This T cell receptor beta chain was identified in a study of shared clonotypes between healthy human individuals. Whole-study context: Donors had three CD4 naive, three CD4 memory, two CD8 naive and one CD8 memory plate apiece.

Study-level points and caveats: Rarefaction showed that sequencing of sorted subsets was incomplete (despite large depth). Naive subsets usually exceeded memory subsets in estimated richness.

As defined, naive CD8 cells were CD45RO-negative and positively selected for CCR7, with terminally differentiated effector memory CD45RA+ cells excluded. Germline V lookup: CDR1 MDHEN, CDR2 SYDVKM. The CDR3 covers 16 residues. V lost 7 bases and J lost 3; bases outside the gene matches: 11. Concerning this clone: Its cognate antigen is unknown.

On sorted subsets, replicate PCRs used 200 ng DNA, or 25,000 to 35,000 T cell genomes. Libraries were prepared by immunoSEQ multiplex PCR; TCRdb keeps only in-frame clonotypes and omits some of them. Of 550,000 to 650,000 clones listed, roughly 96% are singletons. This chain connects TRBV28 to TRBJ1-2, with TRBD1 matching over 10 bases. The sequenced sample consisted of naive CD8+ T cells sorted from blood. This clonotype was sampled from a woman aged 25 to 39 in good health. CDR3 region: CASTNLGTGEDYGYTF. The DNA for the CDR3 is TGTGCCAGCACTAATCTCGGGACAGGGGAAGACTATGGCTACACCTTC.